These 26 T cell receptor beta chains were sequenced from one sample in a study of T-cell reconstitution after alpha-beta-depleted transplantation in children (TCRdb year 2016). What the study reported, not specific to this receptor: Over the following months the frequencies of hyperexpanded clones went down, and after one year T-cell counts and TCRbeta diversity were mostly credited to newly produced T cells.

These TCRs' antigens remain unknown. This sample's treatment or condition label indicates: allogeneic hematopoietic cell transplantation with graft depleted of TCRalphabeta T cells and CD19 B cells. The method was PCR. Sequencer: Illumina HiSeq 2500. TCR library preparation used molecular barcoding, with unique molecular identifiers applied to normalize quantification of the TCRbeta repertoire. The raw public data were reprocessed by TCRdb itself: fastp quality trimming at Q25, MiXCR clonotype calling, in-frame beta chains only. Records with the same CDR3 protein are collapsed into one entry carrying the most frequent genes and DNA. The table for this sample lists fewer than 350,000 distinct CDR3 sequences; 6% to 10% of them were counted only once. Approximately 9.1% of the sample is in the top ten clones. The sample consisted of peripheral blood, taken 360 days after TCRalphabeta/CD19-depleted stem cell transplant. These receptors originate from a female patient younger than 10 who had a stem cell transplant for Fanconi anemia, so the T cells may come from the graft donor.

This clonotype was seen only a few times. This chain joins TRBV2 and TRBJ2-7; 12 bases line up with TRBD2. CDR1 SNHLY and CDR2 FYNNEI come from the germline V gene. This CDR3 spans 13 amino acids. The junction had 3 bases not matched to a gene; V was cut back by 6 bases and J by 6 bases. CDR3 coding DNA: TGTGCCAGCAGCGGACTAGCGGGGAGCGAGCAGTACTTC. This codes for CASSGLAGSEQYF.

This clonotype was counted many times. The chain combines TRBV5-1 with TRBJ1-2, with 7 positions matching TRBD1. CDR3 length: 17 residues. Per the germline V gene, CDR1 is SGHRS and CDR2 is YFSETQ. The junction had 13 bases not matched to a gene; V was cut back by 4 bases and J by 1 base. The CDR3 DNA reads as TGCGCCAGCAGCCTGGACCCGGGGACAGCAATTAACTATGGCTACACCTTC. Encoded protein: CASSLDPGTAINYGYTF.

At least ten counts were recorded for this clonotype. This rearrangement joins TRBV6-6 to TRBJ1-4; no clear D. Trimming took 2 bases from V and 0 from J, leaving 1 base between them. This CDR3 spans 13 amino acids. The germline gives CDR1 MNHNY, CDR2 SVGAGI (reference sequence). In DNA, the CDR3 is TGTGCCAGCAGTTACGCAACTAATGAAAAACTGTTTTTT. Protein sequence: CASSYATNEKLFF.

This clonotype was picked up a small number of times. This sequence joins TRBV7-9 and TRBJ1-2, with 8 bases aligning to TRBD1. V gave up 4 bases and J gave up 8 bases; unmatched junction bases: 12. Germline-derived CDR1 and CDR2 are SEHNR and FQNEAQ (reference sequence). The CDR3 totals 15 residues. CDR3 residues: CASSSTGGTVGGYTF. The CDR3, as DNA: TGTGCCAGCAGCTCCACAGGGGGGACGGTCGGCGGCTACACCTTC.

The J gene is TRBJ1-1, the V gene TRBV20-1; D is possibly TRBD1 (5 bases). CDR1 and CDR2 (germline): DFQATT, SNEGSKA (reference sequence). The CDR3 has 16 residues. Deletions cut 0 bases from V and 1 base from J, with 15 bases between. The CDR3 DNA is TGCAGTGCTAGAGATTGGGGGGGGTGGAGGAACACTGAAGCTTTCTTT. This codes for CSARDWGGWRNTEAFF.

This clonotype was detected only a few times. V gene TRBV23-1 combines with J gene TRBJ2-1, with 14 bases lining up with TRBD2. TRBV23-1 carries the ORF label, with uncertain function. The CDR3 length is 22 residues. The J segment lost 4 bases and the V segment lost 3 bases, leaving 20 bases of the junction unmatched. The CDR3 region is CASSQIPFKGLAGVVRYNEQFF. The CDR3 DNA is TGCGCCAGCAGTCAGATTCCTTTCAAGGGACTAGCGGGAGTGGTTCGATACAATGAGCAGTTCTTC.

This clonotype was recorded many times. The J gene is TRBJ2-7, the V gene TRBV11-2; D ambiguous. The CDR3 extends over 12 amino acids. Per germline, CDR1 SGHAT and CDR2 FQNNGV. Deletions cut 5 bases from V and 6 bases from J, with 11 bases between. DNA for the CDR3: TGTGCCAGCAGCCAGGCCCCCACCGAGCAGTACGTC. This codes for CASSQAPTEQYV.

This clonotype was seen repeatedly, ten times or more. The V gene is TRBV12-3 or TRBV12-4, the J gene TRBJ1-1; the D is unclear. Trimming removed 2 bases at V and 3 bases at J, with 7 bases between. This CDR3 has 13 residues. The CDR3 nucleotides read TGTGCCAGCAGTTTACAGGCCTACACTGAAGCTTTCTTT. Amino acid sequence: CASSLQAYTEAFF.

This clonotype was counted many times. The rearrangement joins TRBV3-1 to TRBJ2-5, with TRBD1 matching 9 bases. Germline V gene lookup returns CDR1 LGHDT and CDR2 YNNKEL (reference sequence). The CDR3 spans 16 residues. V trimming: 0 bases; J trimming: 3 bases; junction bases outside the gene matches: 5. The chain's CDR3 is CASSQEGGQGKETQYF. The CDR3 DNA is TGTGCCAGCAGCCAAGAAGGAGGACAGGGGAAAGAGACCCAGTACTTC.

The table lists this clonotype with many counts. The V and J genes are TRBV27 and TRBJ2-2; D is perhaps TRBD2 (6 bases). The V end was cut by 5 bases, the J end by 5 bases, with 15 bases between. The CDR3 has 15 residues. The V gene's germline CDR1 is MNHEY and CDR2 SMNVEV (reference sequence). CDR3 loop: CASSPGTGETGELFF. CDR3 DNA: TGTGCCAGCAGTCCTGGGACTGGTGAGACCGGGGAGCTGTTTTTT.

The V call is TRBV4-3, the J call TRBJ1-1; tentative D call: TRBD1 (6 bases). Trimming removed 4 bases from V and 4 bases from J, with 16 bases in between. Germline V gene data show CDR1 as LGHNA and CDR2 as YSLEER. The CDR3 loop spans 15 amino acids. DNA of the CDR3: TGCGCCAGCAGCCGCGGCCCAGAGGGGGGCACTGAAGCTTTCTTT. This encodes CASSRGPEGGTEAFF.

This clonotype was observed at least ten times. This chain uses TRBV11-2 with TRBJ1-1; D gene uncertain. V was clipped by 0 bases and J by 1 base, with 3 bases between them. CDR1 is SGHAT and CDR2 is FQNNGV in the germline V gene. This CDR3 region has 13 residues. The CDR3 loop reads CASSLDWNTEAFF. CDR3 bases: TGTGCCAGCAGCTTAGATTGGAACACTGAAGCTTTCTTT.

This clonotype was detected many times. The rearrangement links TRBV12-3 or TRBV12-4 to TRBJ2-1, with D perhaps matching TRBD1 (6 bases). The germline V and J ends were trimmed by 7 bases and 0 bases, with 7 bases remaining between them. CDR3 length: 13 residues. The CDR3 spells CASKDSSYNEQFF. The DNA for the CDR3 is TGTGCCAGCAAGGACAGCTCCTACAATGAGCAGTTCTTC.

This clonotype occurred a few times. V usage is TRBV30 and J usage is TRBJ1-2; D perhaps matches TRBD1 (5 bases). Germline V gene data show CDR1 as GTSNPN and CDR2 as SVGIG (reference sequence). The CDR3 spans 14 residues. Trimming pared 0 bases from V and 6 bases from J, leaving 14 bases between. The CDR3 DNA is TGTGCCTGGAGTGTACGCAGGGTCCACGATGGCTACACCTTC. Protein product: CAWSVRRVHDGYTF.

This clonotype was found many times. The V gene is TRBV15, the J gene TRBJ1-3, with 7 positions matching TRBD1. V shed 5 bases, J shed 0 bases, and the junction held 7 bases outside the gene matches. Germline V gives CDR1 LNHNV, CDR2 YYDKDF (reference sequence). The CDR3 covers 16 residues. The CDR3 region has the DNA TGTGCCACCAGCCTTAAGGGACAGAGCTCTGGAAACACCATATATTTT. It codes for CATSLKGQSSGNTIYF.

At least ten counts were recorded for this clonotype. The chain combines TRBV6-5 with TRBJ1-1, with D uncertain. V lost 6 bases and J lost 0, with 8 bases in between. CDR3 length: 13 residues. CDR1 and CDR2 from the germline V gene are MNHEY and SVGAGI. CDR3 in amino acids: CASSYQVNTEAFF. In DNA, the CDR3 is TGTGCCAGCAGCTACCAAGTGAACACTGAAGCTTTCTTT.

The rearrangement uses TRBV5-4 and TRBJ2-2; D is possibly TRBD2 (5 bases). CDR3 length: 14 residues. Per the germline V gene, CDR1 is SGHNT and CDR2 is YYREEE (reference sequence). V was clipped by 0 bases and J by 6 bases, with 9 bases between them. CDR3 loop: CASSLGGRPGELFF. CDR3 nucleotide sequence: TGTGCCAGCAGCTTGGGCGGGCGACCCGGGGAGCTGTTTTTT.

This clonotype was counted at least ten times. The chain uses TRBV7-2 and TRBJ2-7, with D maybe TRBD1 (6 bases). The CDR3 has 17 residues. Trimming left V 2 bases short and J 9 bases short, with 26 bases between. Germline CDR1 SGHTA, CDR2 FQGNSA. CDR3 coding DNA: TGTGCCAGCAGCTTAAGGTCCAGGGGCATATTTTCCTTGGGGCAGTACTTC. It translates to CASSLRSRGIFSLGQYF.

This clonotype has at least ten counts. This sequence joins TRBV2 and TRBJ2-5; D ambiguous. Germline V CDR1 and CDR2: SNHLY, FYNNEI. V dropped 3 bases and J dropped 2 bases, with 4 bases sitting between them. This CDR3 contains 12 residues. CDR3 nucleotides: TGTGCCAGCAGTGATCGGCAAGAGACCCAGTACTTC. Its translation is CASSDRQETQYF.

This clonotype has a count of ten or more. The chain recombines TRBV4-2 with TRBJ2-1, with no clear D. Germline V gene lookup returns CDR1 LGHNA and CDR2 YNFKEQ. This CDR3 has 16 residues. V lost 0 bases and J lost 1, with 10 bases in between. The CDR3 nucleotides read TGTGCCAGCAGCCAAGACGCAGTTAGGTCCTACAATGAGCAGTTCTTC. As protein: CASSQDAVRSYNEQFF.

This clonotype was seen ten or more times. The chain carries TRBV18 and TRBJ2-2; D is perhaps TRBD1 (5 bases). V was cut by 4 bases and J by 4 bases, with 10 bases left in between. The CDR3 runs to 14 residues. Germline CDR1 and CDR2: KGHSH and LQKENI. The CDR3 coding sequence is TGTGCCAGCTCACGAGACAGAACCACCGGGGAGCTGTTTTTT. Protein sequence: CASSRDRTTGELFF.

At least ten counts were recorded for this clonotype. This chain joins TRBV12-3 or TRBV12-4 and TRBJ2-1; unclear D gene. With 3 bases removed from V and 9 bases from J, the gap between germline ends came to 21 bases. CDR3 size: 16 residues. The CDR3 protein is CASSFLLRESESEQFF. CDR3 DNA sequence: TGTGCCAGCAGTTTCCTCCTACGCGAGAGTGAGTCTGAGCAGTTCTTC.

This clonotype was counted between two and nine times. The gene calls are TRBV18 and TRBJ1-1; D call uncertain. V was shortened by 1 base and J by 7 bases, with 13 bases between the two germline ends. This CDR3 has 14 amino acids. The V gene's germline CDR1 is KGHSH and CDR2 LQKENI. The CDR3 nucleotides are TGTGCCAGCTCACCACTAGGAATGGGAGATGAAGCTTTCTTT. This gives the protein CASSPLGMGDEAFF.

This clonotype has ten or more counts. The genes are TRBV5-5 and TRBJ1-4, with a weak D call TRBD1 (5 bases). The CDR3 runs to 13 residues. CDR1 is SGHKS, CDR2 YYEKEE, per germline (reference sequence). V lost 0 bases and J lost 10, with 10 bases in between. The CDR3 loop reads CASSLVREGKLFF. The CDR3 nucleotides are TGTGCCAGCAGCTTGGTCAGGGAGGGAAAACTGTTTTTT.

This clonotype has ten or more counts. The chain combines TRBV12-3 or TRBV12-4 with TRBJ2-5; tentative D call: TRBD1 (5 bases). This CDR3 has 14 amino acids. Trimming cost V 3 bases and J 2 bases, with 10 bases left between them. The CDR3 nucleotides are TGTGCCAGCAGTTTGGGCAGGGATCAAGAGACCCAGTACTTC. It specifies CASSLGRDQETQYF.

This clonotype was observed at least ten times. The chain couples TRBV20-1 to TRBJ2-5; D gene ambiguous. This CDR3 contains 15 residues. Trimming took 3 bases from V and 0 from J, leaving 14 bases between them. Germline V CDR1 and CDR2: DFQATT, SNEGSKA (reference sequence). This chain's CDR3 is CSASPIVGYQETQYF. The CDR3 nucleotides are TGCAGTGCTAGCCCGATCGTGGGGTACCAAGAGACCCAGTACTTC.